This TCR beta chain was obtained from a study of cytomegalovirus exposure and HLA in healthy donors. This clone was seen only a few times. The PCR contained 60 Vbeta and 13 Jbeta primers. This table comes from immunoSEQ multiplex PCR, and its TCRdb copy is limited to in-frame clones, with some not included. The table includes about 160,000 clones, 65% to 85% detected once. What was sequenced was PBMCs. This clonotype originated in a woman aged 35 to 49 in good health and CMV-seropositive.

DNA of the CDR3: TGTGCCAGCAGGTTCGGACAGGTGGGAGACACTGAAGCTTTCTTT. Translating it yields CASRFGQVGDTEAFF. V is TRBV5-4 and J is TRBJ1-1; 7 nucleotides match TRBD1. CDR3 length equals 15 residues. After removal of 5 bases from V and 3 bases from J, the junction contained 10 bases not matched to a gene. Germline CDR1 and CDR2: SGHNT and YYREEE (reference sequence).